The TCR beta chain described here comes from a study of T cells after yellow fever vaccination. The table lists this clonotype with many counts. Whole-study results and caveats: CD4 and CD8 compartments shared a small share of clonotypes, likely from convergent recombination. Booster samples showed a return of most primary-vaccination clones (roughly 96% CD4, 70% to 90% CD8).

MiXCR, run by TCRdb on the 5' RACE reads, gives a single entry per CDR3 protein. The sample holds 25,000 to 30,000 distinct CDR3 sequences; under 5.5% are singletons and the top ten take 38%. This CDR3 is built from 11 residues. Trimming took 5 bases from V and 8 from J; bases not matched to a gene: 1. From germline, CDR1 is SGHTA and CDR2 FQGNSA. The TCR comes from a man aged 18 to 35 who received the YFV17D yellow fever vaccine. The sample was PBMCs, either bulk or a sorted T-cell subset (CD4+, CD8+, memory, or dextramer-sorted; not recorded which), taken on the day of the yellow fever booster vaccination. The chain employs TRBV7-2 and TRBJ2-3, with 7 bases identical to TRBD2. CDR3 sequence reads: CASSRGSTQYF. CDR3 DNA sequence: TGTGCCAGCAGCCGCGGGAGTACGCAGTATTTT.